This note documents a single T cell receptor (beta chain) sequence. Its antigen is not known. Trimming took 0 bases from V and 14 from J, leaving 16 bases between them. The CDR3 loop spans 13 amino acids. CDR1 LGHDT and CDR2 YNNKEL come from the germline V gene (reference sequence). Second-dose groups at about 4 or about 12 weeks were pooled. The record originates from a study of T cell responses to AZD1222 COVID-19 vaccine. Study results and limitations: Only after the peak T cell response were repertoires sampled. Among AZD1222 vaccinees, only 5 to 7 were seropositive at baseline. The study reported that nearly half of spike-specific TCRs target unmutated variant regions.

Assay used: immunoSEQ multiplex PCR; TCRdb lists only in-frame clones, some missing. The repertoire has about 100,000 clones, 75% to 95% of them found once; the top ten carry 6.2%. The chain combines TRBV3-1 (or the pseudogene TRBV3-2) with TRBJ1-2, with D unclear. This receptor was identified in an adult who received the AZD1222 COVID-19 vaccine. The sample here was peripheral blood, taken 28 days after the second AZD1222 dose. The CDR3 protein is CASSQEVDARVTF. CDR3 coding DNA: TGTGCCAGCAGCCAAGAGGTTGACGCCCGGGTAACCTTC.